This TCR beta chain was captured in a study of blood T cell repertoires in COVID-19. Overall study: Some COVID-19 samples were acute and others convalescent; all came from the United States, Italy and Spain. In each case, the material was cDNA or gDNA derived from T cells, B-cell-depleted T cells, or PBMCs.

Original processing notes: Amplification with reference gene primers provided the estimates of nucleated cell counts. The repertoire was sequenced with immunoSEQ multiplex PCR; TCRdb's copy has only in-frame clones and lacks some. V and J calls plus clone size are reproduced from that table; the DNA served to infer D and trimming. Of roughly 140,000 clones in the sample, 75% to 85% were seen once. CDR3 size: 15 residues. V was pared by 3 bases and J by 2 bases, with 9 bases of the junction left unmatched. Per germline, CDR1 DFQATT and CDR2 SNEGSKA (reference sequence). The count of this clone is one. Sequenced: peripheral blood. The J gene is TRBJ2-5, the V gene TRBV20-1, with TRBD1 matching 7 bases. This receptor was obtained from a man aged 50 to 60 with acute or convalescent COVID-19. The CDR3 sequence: CSASSPGQRQETQYF. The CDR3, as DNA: TGCAGTGCTAGTTCCCCGGGACAGAGACAAGAGACCCAGTACTTC.